The source of this T cell receptor (beta chain) is a study of blood T cell repertoires in COVID-19. Study-level background: The United States, Italy and Spain were the sources of the acute and convalescent COVID-19 samples.

V shed 5 bases and J shed 0 bases, with 14 bases lying between them. This CDR3 region has 15 residues. Germline CDR1 reads KGHSH; CDR2 reads LQKENI. Adults between roughly 18 and 89 years of age took part from 24 US areas. Cohort assignment relied on participant-reported clinical history. Authors' analysis steps: Amplification of reference gene primers was used by the study to estimate nucleated cell counts. The assay was immunoSEQ multiplex PCR, and TCRdb's table has in-frame clones only and misses some. V and J calls and clone size come straight from that table; D and trimming were deduced from the DNA. The sample lists some 200,000 clones, about 90% occurring once.

V and J are TRBV18 and TRBJ2-7; D might be TRBD1 (5 bases). Sequenced sample: PBMCs or T cells enriched from blood (not recorded which). The TCR comes from a woman under 30 who had recovered from COVID-19. CDR3 protein: CASSGAGKNSYEQYF. The CDR3 nucleotides read TGTGCCAGCTCAGGTGCAGGGAAGAACTCCTACGAGCAGTACTTC.